Each of the 14 T cell receptor beta chains below was sequenced from the same sample in a study of pediatric ulcerative colitis. Using immunoSEQ multiplex PCR, the repertoire was profiled, and TCRdb retains in-frame clones only, with some absent. Found here are 30,000 to 40,000 clones, roughly 82% of them singletons; the top ten hold 3.5% to 4.5%. Sequencing used blood. These receptor sequences come from a boy between 10 and 17 years old with severe ulcerative colitis.

The chain links TRBV5-6 to TRBJ2-3; no reliable D call. The CDR3 spans 17 residues. In germline, CDR1 is SGHDT, CDR2 YYEEEE. The V and J ends lost 0 bases and 1 base respectively, with 15 bases between them. For the CDR3, the DNA is TGTGCCAGCAGCTTGGTCACGTCAGCTGGTGGCACAGATACGCAGTATTTT. This encodes CASSLVTSAGGTDTQYF.

The rearrangement uses TRBV4-3 and TRBJ2-7; either TRBD1 or TRBD2 may fit D (5 bases each). Trimming removed 1 base from V and 7 bases from J, with 14 bases in between. The CDR3 totals 14 residues. Germline CDR1 reads LGHNA; CDR2 reads YSLEER. The CDR3 reads CASSQGDAGREQYF. CDR3 sequence (DNA): TGCGCCAGCAGCCAAGGGGACGCAGGGCGAGAGCAGTACTTC.

This chain joins TRBV9 and TRBJ1-1; no reliable D call. The CDR3 is 15 amino acids. Trimming took 0 bases from V and 0 from J, leaving 9 bases between them. CDR1 and CDR2 (germline): SGDLS, YYNGEE. CDR3 in DNA: TGTGCCAGCAGCGTAGGGGTAGTCATGAACACTGAAGCTTTCTTT. Protein product: CASSVGVVMNTEAFF.

Only a few counts were recorded for this clone. One junction end disagrees with the germline gene, perhaps due to a read error. The chain uses TRBV7-9 and TRBJ2-1; a weak D match, TRBD2 (6 bases). The CDR3 sequence is 15 residues long. Germline lookup yields CDR1 SEHNR and CDR2 FQNEAQ (reference sequence). Here the CDR3 reads CASSLGGASHNEQFF. The CDR3 region has the DNA TGTGCCAGCAGCTTAGGCGGGGCCTCCCACAATGAGCAGTTCTTC.

V gene TRBV7-8 combines with J gene TRBJ2-1; 10 bases map to TRBD2. CDR1 is SGHVS and CDR2 is FQNEAQ in the germline V gene. V dropped 5 bases and J dropped 5; count of bases not matched to a gene: 6. This CDR3 comprises 15 residues. The CDR3 DNA reads TGTGCCAGCAGCCTCAAGCGGGGGGGAAACAATGAGCAGTTCTTC. Encoded protein: CASSLKRGGNNEQFF.

The chain uses TRBV5-6 and TRBJ2-1; 8 positions agree with TRBD2. Germline V gene lookup returns CDR1 SGHDT and CDR2 YYEEEE. The CDR3 has 14 amino acids. For the CDR3, the DNA is TGTGCTCTCAAGAGGCGGGGGGACCATAATGAGCAGTTCTTC. The encoded protein is CALKRRGDHNEQFF.

This chain joins TRBV5-1 and TRBJ1-1, with TRBD1 as a possible D gene (6 bases). This CDR3 contains 15 residues. Germline assignment: CDR1 SGHRS and CDR2 YFSETQ. The V gene lost 3 bases and the J gene lost 4 bases, with 16 bases spanning the gap. Here the CDR3 DNA reads TGCGCCAGCAGCTCAAGGGGCGGGGGCCGCACTGAAGCTTTCTTT. Its protein is CASSSRGGGRTEAFF.

This clone was seen once. The rearrangement uses TRBV30 and TRBJ2-2, with D uncertain. The germline V and J ends were trimmed by 5 bases and 2 bases, with 18 bases remaining between them. Germline loops: CDR1 GTSNPN, CDR2 SVGIG (reference sequence). CDR3 length equals 16 residues. The CDR3 reads CAWDAGVLINTGELFF. CDR3 sequence (DNA): TGTGCCTGGGACGCTGGGGTGTTAATCAACACCGGGGAGCTGTTTTTT.

The chain joins TRBV30 to TRBJ1-2; D is unresolved. Trimming removed 5 bases at V and 5 bases at J, with 9 bases between. The CDR3 runs 11 residues. Germline-derived CDR1 and CDR2 are GTSNPN and SVGIG (reference sequence). This CDR3 is CAWDSSYGYTF. The CDR3 coding sequence is TGTGCCTGGGACTCAAGTTATGGCTACACCTTC.

The chain recombines TRBV7-3 with TRBJ1-2, with D maybe TRBD1 (5 bases). Trimming removed 5 bases at V and 4 bases at J, with 11 bases between. The CDR3 covers 13 residues. CDR1 is SGHTA, CDR2 FQGTGA, per germline. The CDR3 sequence: CASSPGNAYGYTF. As DNA, the CDR3 is TGTGCCAGCAGCCCAGGGAACGCCTATGGCTACACCTTC.

The chain links TRBV1 to TRBJ2-1; TRBD2 reflects the table's D call only, with no check against the DNA. TRBV1 is a documented pseudogene. This CDR3 has 19 amino acids. CDR3 sequence: CTSSQEEIQIAGGNNEQFF. In DNA, the CDR3 is TGCACCAGCAGCCAAGAGGAGATTCAAATAGCGGGGGGGAACAATGAGCAGTTCTTC.

The CDR3 DNA is TGTGCCAGCAGTGTATCAGGGAGGAGCTCCTATAATTCACCCCTCCACTTT. Protein: CASSVSGRSSYNSPLHF. The chain recombines TRBV2 with TRBJ1-6, with TRBD1 as a possible D gene (5 bases). CDR1 SNHLY and CDR2 FYNNEI come from the germline V gene. The CDR3 covers 17 residues. V lost 4 bases and J 0 bases, leaving 13 bases between the germline ends.

V usage is TRBV6-4 and J usage is TRBJ2-1; TRBD1 is a possible D gene (6 bases). The CDR3 consists of 16 residues. V was pared by 0 bases and J by 2 bases, with 11 bases between. Germline assignment: CDR1 MRHNA and CDR2 SNTAGT. The CDR3 loop reads CASSDSYRAPYNEQFF. In nucleotides, the CDR3 is TGTGCCAGCAGTGACTCTTACAGGGCCCCCTACAATGAGCAGTTCTTC.

CDR3 DNA sequence: TGTGCCAGCAGCCCCCAGGGGGATAGCAATCAGCCCCAGCATTTT. Translated: CASSPQGDSNQPQHF. The chain carries TRBV9 and TRBJ1-5; 7 nucleotides match TRBD1. Germline CDR1 is SGDLS and CDR2 is YYNGEE. Germline trimming cut 4 bases from V and 0 bases from J; bases unmatched to any gene: 4. The CDR3 runs 15 residues.